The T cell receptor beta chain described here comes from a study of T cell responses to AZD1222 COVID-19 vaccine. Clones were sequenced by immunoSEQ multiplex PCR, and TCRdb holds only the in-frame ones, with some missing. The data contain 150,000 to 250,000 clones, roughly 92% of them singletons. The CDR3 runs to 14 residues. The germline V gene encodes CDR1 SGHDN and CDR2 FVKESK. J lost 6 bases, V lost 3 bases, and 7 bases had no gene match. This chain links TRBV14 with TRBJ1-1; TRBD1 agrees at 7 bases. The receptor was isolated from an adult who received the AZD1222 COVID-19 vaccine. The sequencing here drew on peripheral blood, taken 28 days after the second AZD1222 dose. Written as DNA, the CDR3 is TGTGCCAGCAGCCAGACAGGGAGGTCGGCTGAAGCTTTCTTT. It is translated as CASSQTGRSAEAFF.